A single sample is the source of the 16 T cell receptor beta chains below, sequenced in a study of cytomegalovirus exposure and HLA in healthy donors. Profiled with immunoSEQ multiplex PCR; TCRdb holds only in-frame clones, not every one. Here the sample spans under 400,000 clones, 75% to 90% being singletons. Sequences were obtained from PBMCs. These receptors originate from a woman under 30 in good health and CMV-seronegative.

The chain has TRBV11-2 and TRBJ1-2; 9 nucleotides agree with TRBD1. Germline CDR1 is SGHAT and CDR2 is FQNNGV. CDR3 length: 15 residues. Germline trimming cut 6 bases from V and 7 bases from J; bases unmatched to any gene: 12. This CDR3 is CASRAITGGAGGYTF. DNA of the CDR3: TGTGCCAGCAGAGCCATAACAGGGGGCGCGGGTGGCTACACCTTC.

The chain has TRBV6-1 and TRBJ1-5, with a possible D match to TRBD1 (6 bases). Germline loops: CDR1 MNHNS, CDR2 SASEGT. The CDR3 is 13 amino acids. Trimming shortened V by 6 bases and J by 7 bases, and 13 bases separated the two germline ends. In DNA form, the CDR3 reads TGTGCCAGCAGCCCGACAGGATTACAGCCCCAGCATTTT. Amino acid sequence: CASSPTGLQPQHF.

The chain employs TRBV28 and TRBJ1-5, with TRBD1 matching 8 bases. This CDR3 comprises 15 residues. The V and J ends lost 0 bases and 2 bases, in that order; junction bases with no gene match: 0. The germline V gene encodes CDR1 MDHEN and CDR2 SYDVKM. In DNA form, the CDR3 reads TGTGCCAGCAGTTTATGGACAGGGGGCAATCAGCCCCAGCATTTT. The encoded protein is CASSLWTGGNQPQHF.

Notes on this clone: The same CDR3 is also encoded by other DNA sequences in this sample. The V gene is TRBV27, the J gene TRBJ1-6; tentative D call: TRBD1 (6 bases). Germline CDR1 reads MNHEY; CDR2 reads SMNVEV (reference sequence). Trimming cost V 4 bases and J 6 bases, with 10 bases left between them. The length of the CDR3 is 14 residues. The chain's CDR3 is CASSSGQTNSPLHF. In nucleotides, the CDR3 is TGTGCCAGCAGTTCCGGACAGACTAATTCACCCCTCCACTTT.

The chain combines TRBV5-4 with TRBJ2-5; D perhaps matches TRBD2 (5 bases). Germline V gives CDR1 SGHNT, CDR2 YYREEE (reference sequence). Trimming removed 9 bases at V and 5 bases at J, with 17 bases between. CDR3 length: 13 residues. The CDR3 here is CATTTSAEETQYF. In DNA, the CDR3 is TGTGCCACCACGACATCAGCGGAGGAGACCCAGTACTTC. The variable domain in full, with the rest retrieved from reference TRBV5-4 and TRBJ2-5, is ETGVTQSPTHLIKTRGQQVTLRCSSQSGHNTVSWYQQALGQGPQFIFQYYREEENGRGNFPPRFSGLQFPNYSSELNVNALELDDSALYLCATTTSAEETQYFGPGTRLLVL.

The V and J genes are TRBV5-1 and TRBJ2-5; TRBD2 might be the D (5 bases). This CDR3 comprises 13 residues. V was shortened by 0 bases and J by 3 bases, with 6 bases between the two germline ends. Germline V gene data show CDR1 as SGHRS and CDR2 as YFSETQ. CDR3 bases: TGCGCCAGCAGCTTGGGAGCGGAAGAGACCCAGTACTTC. This gives the protein CASSLGAEETQYF. Full variable domain (outside the CDR3, taken from reference TRBV5-1 and TRBJ2-5): KAGVTQTPRYLIKTRGQQVTLSCSPISGHRSVSWYQQTPGQGLQFLFEYFSETQRNKGNFPGRFSGRQFSNSRSEMNVSTLELGDSALYLCASSLGAEETQYFGPGTRLLVL.

The chain is built from TRBV28 and TRBJ2-5, with D possibly matching TRBD2 (7 bases). This CDR3 has 14 amino acids. Germline V CDR1 and CDR2: MDHEN, SYDVKM. V shed 8 bases and J shed 1 base, with 14 bases lying between them. The CDR3 DNA follows: TGTGCCAGCGCCGGGGGGCCGGGCCAAGAGACCCAGTACTTC. It specifies CASAGGPGQETQYF.

This clone was seen a single time. The chain combines TRBV28 with TRBJ2-7; a weak D match, TRBD2 (6 bases). Trimming stripped 5 bases from V and 2 bases from J, with 13 bases between. CDR3 length: 14 amino acids. Germline CDR1 is MDHEN and CDR2 is SYDVKM. The CDR3, as DNA: TGTGCCAGCAGTCCCCGGGGAGGTACCTACGAGCAGTACTTC. This codes for CASSPRGGTYEQYF.

The sample holds a few counts of this clone. The chain employs TRBV30 and TRBJ2-7, with D maybe TRBD1 (6 bases). Trimming removed 0 bases at V and 4 bases at J, with 16 bases between. In germline, CDR1 is GTSNPN, CDR2 SVGIG (reference sequence). The CDR3 is made up of 15 amino acids. As DNA, the CDR3 is TGTGCCTGGAGTGTAGGTCAGGGGATTCGGTACGAGCAGTACTTC. As protein: CAWSVGQGIRYEQYF.

This clone is deemed medium-sized (0.01 to 0.1%). This chain connects TRBV6-1 to TRBJ2-2; D uncertain. Trimming pared 1 base from V and 4 bases from J, leaving 4 bases between. From germline, CDR1 is MNHNS and CDR2 SASEGT. The CDR3 loop spans 13 amino acids. The CDR3 bases are TGTGCCAGCAGTGAAGGGGCCACCGGGGAGCTGTTTTTT. Translation gives CASSEGATGELFF.

The genes are TRBV21-1 and TRBJ1-1; the D call in the table, TRBD1, was not verified against the DNA. TRBV21-1 is listed as a pseudogene. This CDR3 spans 15 amino acids. CDR3 nucleotide sequence: TGTGCCAGCAGCACCCACAGGCTACAGAACACTGAAGCTTTCTTT. This encodes CASSTHRLQNTEAFF.

The chain's CDR3 is CASSLSGGGKEAFF. Here the CDR3 DNA reads TGTGCCAGCAGTTTATCGGGGGGAGGGAAAGAAGCTTTCTTT. The chain has TRBV28 and TRBJ1-1, with a possible D match to TRBD1 (5 bases). V lost 1 base, J lost 8 bases, and 14 bases lay in between. The CDR3 runs 14 residues. Germline V gene sequence: CDR1 MDHEN, CDR2 SYDVKM.

The chain has TRBV30 and TRBJ1-5; D is undetermined. CDR3 length: 14 amino acids. V was shortened by 2 bases and J by 7 bases, with 15 bases between the two germline ends. Germline CDR1 GTSNPN, CDR2 SVGIG (reference sequence). This CDR3 is CAWSPGSGGQPQHF. The CDR3 DNA reads TGTGCCTGGAGTCCGGGATCAGGCGGGCAGCCCCAGCATTTT.

The genes are TRBV10-2 and TRBJ2-3; D ambiguous. V was shortened by 0 bases and J by 4 bases, with 11 bases between the two germline ends. CDR3 length equals 15 residues. Germline V CDR1 and CDR2: WSHSY, SAAADI. CDR3 sequence (DNA): TGCGCCAGCAGTGAGTCGAGAGGAAGATCAGATACGCAGTATTTT. Protein sequence: CASSESRGRSDTQYF.

The V gene is TRBV7-8, the J gene TRBJ2-2; no clear D gene. The ends were cut back, 1 base at V and 6 bases at J, with 6 bases in the middle. There are 13 residues in the CDR3. Germline CDR1 SGHVS, CDR2 FQNEAQ. As DNA, the CDR3 is TGTGCCAGCAGCTTAGGGCCCGCCGGGGAGCTGTTTTTT. The encoded protein is CASSLGPAGELFF.

The gene calls are TRBV5-1 and TRBJ2-3, with D possibly matching TRBD2 (7 bases). The CDR3 has 16 residues. Trimming pared 0 bases from V and 0 bases from J, leaving 11 bases between. Germline V gene data show CDR1 as SGHRS and CDR2 as YFSETQ. CDR3 region: CASSLGGGASTDTQYF. The DNA for the CDR3 is TGCGCCAGCAGCTTGGGTGGGGGGGCTAGCACAGATACGCAGTATTTT.